This T cell receptor beta chain was sequenced in a study of early T cells in non-severe SARS-CoV-2 infection listed by TCRdb under 2021. With respect to the entire study: Because TCR sequencing relied on bulk RNA taken from unsorted whole blood, pairing of alpha and beta chains was not possible. The study at large found these results: VDJdb matching was skewed toward anti-spike CD8 responses and likely underestimated virus-specific expansions, missing private and CD4 specificities.

Libraries were constructed by 5' RACE. Sequencer: NextSeq 500. To correct for sequencing error and PCR bias, the TCR library protocol tagged individual cDNA molecules with unique molecular identifiers. Both TCR alpha and beta chains were sequenced, and tight co-correlation was observed between alpha and beta sequence abundances in each sample. The paper's data handling went like this. Decombinator V4 was used to annotate TCR sequences for V gene, J gene and CDR3. TCRs were defined as expanded if a significant change between any two time points was detected under a Poisson model with p below 0.0001. TCR abundances were normalised to the total number of TCRs sequenced per sample and expressed as counts per million. TRAV1-2 paired with TRAJ12, TRAJ20 or TRAJ33 defined MAIT TCRs, while TRAV10 paired with TRAJ18 defined iNKT TCRs. VDJdb, accessed 1 November 2021, was searched for CMV, EBV and SARS-CoV-2 annotated TCRs, with TCRs annotated for multiple antigens excluded. TCRdb cleaned the public reads at Q25 with fastp, built clones with MiXCR and kept in-frame beta chains. For every CDR3 protein sequence, its rows merge into one entry that carries the most common genes and DNA. In this record, the V and J calls reflect TCRdb's handling and not the investigators' own analysis. Present in this sample are some 90,000 distinct CDR3 sequences, 14% to 15% of which were seen just once. The ten biggest clones cover approximately 6% of the sample.

Comment on this clonotype: The antigen it recognizes is unknown. Nothing much larger sits one base from this clone, and base qualities are not available.

The study was a case-control design nested within a healthcare worker cohort in London, UK, with weekly nasopharyngeal swab PCR tests and blood sampling. Healthcare workers were recruited between 23 and 31 March 2020, during the week of the UK lockdown, and were followed weekly for up to roughly 15 weeks. Reading from cysteine to phenylalanine, the CDR3 counts 15 amino acids. Only the CDR3 region is kept as DNA, spanning 45 bases read in frame from base 1. Trimming accounts for 0 bases at V and 9 bases at J, while the number of junction bases matched to no gene is 4. CDR1 and CDR2 were assigned from the germline V gene as SGHRS and YFSETQ.

The receptor chain draws on TRBV5-1 and TRBJ2-3, with 13 junctional bases fitting TRBD2. The clonotype was recovered from an adult who was a healthcare worker with PCR-confirmed SARS-CoV-2 infection or an uninfected control (not recorded which). Sequenced material: whole blood. The encoded CDR3 is CASSLGTSGRGTQYF. Read as DNA, the sequence is TGCGCCAGCAGCTTGGGGACTAGCGGGAGAGGCACGCAGTATTTT.